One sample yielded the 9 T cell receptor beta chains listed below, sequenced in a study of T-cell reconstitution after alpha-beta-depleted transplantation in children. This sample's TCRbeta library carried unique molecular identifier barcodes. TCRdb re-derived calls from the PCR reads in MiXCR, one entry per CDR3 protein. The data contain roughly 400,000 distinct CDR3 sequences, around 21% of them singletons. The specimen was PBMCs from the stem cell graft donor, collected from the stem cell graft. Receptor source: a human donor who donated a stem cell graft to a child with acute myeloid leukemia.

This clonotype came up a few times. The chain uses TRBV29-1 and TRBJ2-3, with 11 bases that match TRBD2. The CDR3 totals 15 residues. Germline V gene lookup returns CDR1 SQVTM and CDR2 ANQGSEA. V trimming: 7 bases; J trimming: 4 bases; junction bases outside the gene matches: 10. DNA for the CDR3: TGCAGCGCCTCGACTAGCGGGATTGGGGCAGATACGCAGTATTTT. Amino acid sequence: CSASTSGIGADTQYF.

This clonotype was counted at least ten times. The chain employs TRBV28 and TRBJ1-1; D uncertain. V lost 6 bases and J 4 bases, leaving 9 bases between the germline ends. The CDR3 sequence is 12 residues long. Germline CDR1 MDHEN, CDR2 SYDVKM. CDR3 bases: TGTGCCAGCAGCCTGTTGGGCACTGAAGCTTTCTTT. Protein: CASSLLGTEAFF.

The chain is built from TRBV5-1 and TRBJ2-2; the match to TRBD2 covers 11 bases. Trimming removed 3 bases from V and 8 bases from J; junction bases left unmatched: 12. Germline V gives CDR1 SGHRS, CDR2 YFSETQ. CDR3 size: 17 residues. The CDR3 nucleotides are TGCGCCAGCAGCTCCCGGCGGGGACTAGCGGTTATGGGGGAGCTGTTTTTT. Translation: CASSSRRGLAVMGELFF.

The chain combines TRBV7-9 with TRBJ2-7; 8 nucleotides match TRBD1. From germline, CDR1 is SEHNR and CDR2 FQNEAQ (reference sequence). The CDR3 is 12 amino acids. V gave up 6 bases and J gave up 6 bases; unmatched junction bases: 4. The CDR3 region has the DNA TGTGCCAGCAGACCAGACAGGGGCGAGCAGTACTTC. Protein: CASRPDRGEQYF.

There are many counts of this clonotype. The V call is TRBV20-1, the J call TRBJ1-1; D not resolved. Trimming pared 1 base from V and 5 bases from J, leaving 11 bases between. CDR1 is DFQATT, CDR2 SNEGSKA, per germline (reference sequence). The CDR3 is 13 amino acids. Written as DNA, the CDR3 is TGCAGTGCTAGAGTAGATCCGACAACTGAAGCTTTCTTT. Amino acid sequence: CSARVDPTTEAFF.

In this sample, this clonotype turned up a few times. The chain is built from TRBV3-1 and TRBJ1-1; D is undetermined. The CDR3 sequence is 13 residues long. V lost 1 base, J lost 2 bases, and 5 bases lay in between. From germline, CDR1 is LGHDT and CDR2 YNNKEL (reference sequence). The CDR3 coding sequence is TGTGCCAGCAGCCAAGTCTCAAACACTGAAGCTTTCTTT. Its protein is CASSQVSNTEAFF. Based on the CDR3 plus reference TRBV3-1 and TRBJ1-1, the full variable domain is DTAVSQTPKYLVTQMGNDKSIKCEQNLGHDTMYWYKQDSKKFLKIMFSYNNKELIINETVPNRFSPKSPDKAHLNLHINSLELGDSAVYFCASSQVSNTEAFFGQGTRLTVV.

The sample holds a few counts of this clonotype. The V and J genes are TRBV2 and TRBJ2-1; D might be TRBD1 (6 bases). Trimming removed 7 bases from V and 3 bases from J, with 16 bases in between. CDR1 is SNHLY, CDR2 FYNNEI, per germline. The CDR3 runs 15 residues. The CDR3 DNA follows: TGTGCCAGCAAGGAAAACAGGGCAAACTACAATGAGCAGTTCTTC. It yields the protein CASKENRANYNEQFF.

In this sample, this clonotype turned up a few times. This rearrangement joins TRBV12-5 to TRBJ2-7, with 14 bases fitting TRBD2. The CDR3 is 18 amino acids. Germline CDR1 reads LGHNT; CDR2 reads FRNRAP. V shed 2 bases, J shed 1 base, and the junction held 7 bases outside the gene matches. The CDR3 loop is CASGLPGLAGASSYEQYF. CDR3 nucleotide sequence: TGTGCTAGTGGTTTGCCGGGACTAGCGGGGGCTTCTTCCTACGAGCAGTACTTC.

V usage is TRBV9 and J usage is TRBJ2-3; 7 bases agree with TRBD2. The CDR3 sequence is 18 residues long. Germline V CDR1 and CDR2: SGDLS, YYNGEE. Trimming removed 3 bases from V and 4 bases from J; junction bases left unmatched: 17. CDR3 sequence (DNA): TGTGCCAGCAGCGAGGGCGAGGTTGCGGGAGTATCTGCAGATACGCAGTATTTT. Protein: CASSEGEVAGVSADTQYF.